The entry below describes one T cell receptor beta chain. The antigen remains unidentified. The length of the CDR3 is 11 residues. The germline CDR1 and CDR2 sequences are SQVTM and ANQGSEA. What was amplified from RNA transcripts were TCR beta CDR3 regions. HTBI primers were the set used in a first-round RT-PCR of the TCR CDR3. TCRdb itself ran the multiplex PCR reads through MiXCR, one entry per CDR3 protein. The profile shows approximately 510,000 distinct CDR3 sequences, about 46% of them singletons. The sample belongs to a study of T cells in Graves' hyperthyroidism and ophthalmopathy. General study points: Through a model of 13 V-J features, ophthalmopathy was separated from stable hyperthyroidism.

The diagnostic basis comprised clinical symptoms, serum thyroxine and TRAb, thyroid ultrasound and orbital computed tomography. What was sequenced was peripheral blood or thyroid tissue (not recorded which). The sequence was obtained from an adult woman with Graves' disease, either hyperthyroidism or ophthalmopathy (not recorded which). The gene calls are TRBV29-1 and TRBJ2-7; tentatively, D is TRBD1 (6 bases). The CDR3 sequence is CTEGVLYEQYF. CDR3 DNA sequence: TGCACCGAGGGGGTCCTCTACGAGCAGTACTTC.